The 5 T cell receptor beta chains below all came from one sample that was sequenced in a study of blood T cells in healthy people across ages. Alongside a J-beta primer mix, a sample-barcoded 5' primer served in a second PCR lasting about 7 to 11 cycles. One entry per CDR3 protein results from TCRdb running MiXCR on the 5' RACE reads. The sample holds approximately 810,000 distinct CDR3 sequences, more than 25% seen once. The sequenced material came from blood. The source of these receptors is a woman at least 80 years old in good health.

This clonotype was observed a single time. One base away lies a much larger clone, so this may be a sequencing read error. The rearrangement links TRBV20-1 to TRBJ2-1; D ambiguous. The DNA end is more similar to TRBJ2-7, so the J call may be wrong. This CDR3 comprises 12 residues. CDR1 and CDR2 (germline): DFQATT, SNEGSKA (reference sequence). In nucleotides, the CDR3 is TGCAGTGCTAGAGTCCTCAACAATGAGCAGTACTTC. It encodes CSARVLNNEQYF.

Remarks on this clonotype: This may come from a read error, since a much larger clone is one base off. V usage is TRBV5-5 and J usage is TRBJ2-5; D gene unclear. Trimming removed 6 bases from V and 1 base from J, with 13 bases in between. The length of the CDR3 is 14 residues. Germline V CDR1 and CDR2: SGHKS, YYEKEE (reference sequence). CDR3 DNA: TGTGCCAGCAACCTACAAAGCCTCCAAGAGACCCAGTACTTC. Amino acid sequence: CASNLQSLQETQYF.

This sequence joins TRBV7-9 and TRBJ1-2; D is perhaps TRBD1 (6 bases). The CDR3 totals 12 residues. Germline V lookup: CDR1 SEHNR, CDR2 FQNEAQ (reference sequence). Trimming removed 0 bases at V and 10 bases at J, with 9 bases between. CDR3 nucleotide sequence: TGTGCCAGCAGCTTAGCGGGGACATCCTACACCTTC. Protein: CASSLAGTSYTF.

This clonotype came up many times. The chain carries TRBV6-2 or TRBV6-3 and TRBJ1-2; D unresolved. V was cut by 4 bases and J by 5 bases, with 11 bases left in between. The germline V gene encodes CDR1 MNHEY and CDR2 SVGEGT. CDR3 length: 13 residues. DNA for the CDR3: TGTGCCAGCAGTTTGGGTTTGGTTTATGGCTACACCTTC. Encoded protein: CASSLGLVYGYTF.

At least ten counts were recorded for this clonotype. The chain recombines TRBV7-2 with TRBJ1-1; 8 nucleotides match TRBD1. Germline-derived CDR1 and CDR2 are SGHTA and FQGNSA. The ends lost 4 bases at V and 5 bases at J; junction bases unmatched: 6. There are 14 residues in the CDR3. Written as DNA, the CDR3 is TGTGCCAGCAGCTCCGACAGGGGAGGAACTGAAGCTTTCTTT. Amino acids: CASSSDRGGTEAFF.